This TCR beta chain was captured in a study of T-cell memory formation after mild COVID-19. There are 15 residues in the CDR3. V was clipped by 5 bases and J by 3 bases, with 14 bases between them. Per the germline V gene, CDR1 is SGHTA and CDR2 is FQGNSA. TCRdb called the 5' RACE reads again in MiXCR, with one record for every CDR3 protein. The top ten hold over 10% of the sample, which has about 210,000 distinct CDR3 sequences, approximately 30% seen once. The sequence came from an adult woman who had mild COVID-19 (a few samples of this study predate the infection). Cell type and time point are not known. Sequencing was performed on PBMCs or a T cell subset sorted from them (not recorded which). The chain recombines TRBV7-2 with TRBJ1-5; tentatively, D is TRBD1 (6 bases). The CDR3 sequence is CASSPHGGPNQPQHF. CDR3 nucleotide sequence: TGTGCCAGCAGCCCGCACGGGGGGCCCAATCAGCCCCAGCATTTT.